This TCR beta chain came from a study of technical replicates of blood from a few donors. The germline CDR1 and CDR2 sequences are SGHDN and FVKESK. Losses at the gene ends were 0 bases for V and 1 base for J; bases not matched to a gene: 11. CDR3 length equals 19 residues. TCRdb's table, derived via immunoSEQ multiplex PCR, lists solely in-frame clones and lacks some. The repertoire includes about 89,000 clones, around 94% of them detected once, and 0.25% sits in the top ten. This sequence was found in a human donor in good health. The sequencing sample was made of T cells isolated from PBMCs. The gene calls are TRBV14 and TRBJ2-5; TRBD2 agrees at 10 bases. Written as DNA, the CDR3 is TGTGCCAGCAGCCAAGATCGGGGGCTAGCGGGAGTCTTCCAAGAGACCCAGTACTTC. Translating gives CASSQDRGLAGVFQETQYF.